This is a list of T cell receptor beta chains from one sample in a study of blood T cell repertoires in COVID-19. The method was immunoSEQ multiplex PCR; TCRdb's version includes in-frame clones alone and lacks a portion of them. The data hold 200,000 to 250,000 clones, with around 85% observed a single time. The sequenced sample was PBMCs or T cells enriched from blood (not recorded which). These receptors were collected from a woman in her 40s with acute COVID-19. CDR3s include the opening cysteine and the closing phenylalanine or tryptophan. Fields, in order: D gene, J gene, V gene, clone size, CDR3 DNA, CDR3 protein. The D gene is left open where the match is weak. Clone sizes are given selectively: once, few, many, or a class where the clone is expanded.

d_gene: TRBD1
j_gene: TRBJ2-1
v_gene: TRBV9
abundance: NA
CDR3nt: TGTGCCAGCAGTAGGGGACAGGGGAATGAGCAGTTCTTC
CDR3aa: CASSRGQGNEQFF

d_gene: TRBD1
j_gene: TRBJ2-3
v_gene: TRBV30
abundance: NA
CDR3nt: TGTGCCTGGAGTGATACAGGGGGCGCGCCCGATACGCAGTATTTT
CDR3aa: CAWSDTGGAPDTQYF

d_gene: NA
j_gene: TRBJ2-2
v_gene: TRBV4-3
abundance: NA
CDR3nt: TGCGCCAGCAGCCAGGGCAGTCCGTACACCGGGGAGCTGTTTTTT
CDR3aa: CASSQGSPYTGELFF

d_gene: NA
j_gene: TRBJ2-7
v_gene: TRBV28
abundance: NA
CDR3nt: TGTGCCAGCAGTTCCCGCTACGAGCAGTACTTC
CDR3aa: CASSSRYEQYF

d_gene: TRBD2
j_gene: TRBJ2-4
v_gene: TRBV11-2
abundance: once
CDR3nt: TGTGCCAGCAGCTTTGGACTAGCGGGGGCTAAAAACATTCAGTACTTC
CDR3aa: CASSFGLAGAKNIQYF

d_gene: TRBD2
j_gene: TRBJ2-1
v_gene: TRBV7-9
abundance: NA
CDR3nt: TGTGCCAGCAGCCCAATAGCGGGAACCAATGAGCAGTTCTTC
CDR3aa: CASSPIAGTNEQFF

d_gene: TRBD2
j_gene: TRBJ2-1
v_gene: TRBV9
abundance: NA
CDR3nt: TGTGCCAGCAGCAACCGAGCGGGGGGCGGATTGAGGAGCTCCTACAATGAGCAGTTCTTC
CDR3aa: CASSNRAGGGLRSSYNEQFF

d_gene: TRBD2
j_gene: TRBJ2-1
v_gene: TRBV7-3
abundance: NA
CDR3nt: TGTGCCAGCAGCACACTAGCGGGAGAATACAATGAGCAGTTCTTC
CDR3aa: CASSTLAGEYNEQFF

d_gene: TRBD1
j_gene: TRBJ1-3
v_gene: TRBV5-4
abundance: NA
CDR3nt: TGTGCCAGCAGCCACGACAGGGGAGGTCAGAACACCATATATTTT
CDR3aa: CASSHDRGGQNTIYF

d_gene: TRBD1
j_gene: TRBJ1-6
v_gene: TRBV10-2
abundance: NA
CDR3nt: TGCGCCAGCAGTGACTGGGACAGGAGCAGCTATAATTCACCCCTCCACTTT
CDR3aa: CASSDWDRSSYNSPLHF

d_gene: TRBD2
j_gene: TRBJ2-1
v_gene: TRBV5-1
abundance: NA
CDR3nt: TGCGCCAGCAGAGAGGGGACTAGCGTCCACAATGAGCAGTTCTTC
CDR3aa: CASREGTSVHNEQFF

d_gene: NA
j_gene: TRBJ2-2
v_gene: TRBV2
abundance: NA
CDR3nt: TGTGCCAGCAGTCCTATAAGAGGCGGGGAGCTGTTTTTT
CDR3aa: CASSPIRGGELFF

d_gene: NA
j_gene: TRBJ2-7
v_gene: TRBV28
abundance: NA
CDR3nt: TGTGCCAGCAGTTTAGGGAGCTACGAGCAGTACTTC
CDR3aa: CASSLGSYEQYF

d_gene: NA
j_gene: TRBJ1-2
v_gene: TRBV7-8
abundance: few
CDR3nt: TGTGCCAGCAGCTTTAGTTCAGTTCCTAGGGGTTCCTATGGCTACACCTTC
CDR3aa: CASSFSSVPRGSYGYTF

d_gene: NA
j_gene: TRBJ1-6
v_gene: TRBV2
abundance: NA
CDR3nt: TGTGCCAGCAGGCGGACAGATTCACCCCTCCACTTT
CDR3aa: CASRRTDSPLHF